These 5 T cell receptor beta chains originate from one sample sequenced in a study of blood T cell repertoires in COVID-19. Assay: immunoSEQ multiplex PCR; the TCRdb copy retains only in-frame clones and omits some. The sample has 250,000 to 300,000 clones; 80% to 90% are singletons. The sample comprised PBMCs or T cells enriched from blood (not recorded which). The receptors derive from a woman between 50 and 59 years old who had recovered from COVID-19.

The rearrangement joins TRBV30 to TRBJ2-7; tentative D call: TRBD2 (5 bases). The CDR3 has 17 amino acids. V lost 0 bases and J 0 bases, leaving 18 bases between the germline ends. CDR1 is GTSNPN, CDR2 SVGIG, per germline (reference sequence). The CDR3 region has the DNA TGTGCCTGGAGTGTCTTGTTGGGTACGGGAAACTCCTACGAGCAGTACTTC. It specifies CAWSVLLGTGNSYEQYF.

This clone appeared a few times. V and J are TRBV28 and TRBJ1-2; no reliable D call. There are 11 residues in the CDR3. The germline gives CDR1 MDHEN, CDR2 SYDVKM. Trimming removed 8 bases at V and 4 bases at J, with 8 bases between. The CDR3 protein is CASRRTYGYTF. The CDR3 DNA reads as TGTGCCAGCCGGAGAACCTATGGCTACACCTTC.

The chain combines TRBV25-1 with TRBJ2-7; 7 positions agree with TRBD2. After removal of 5 bases from V and 2 bases from J, the junction contained 6 bases not matched to a gene. The CDR3 loop spans 14 amino acids. Per germline, CDR1 MGHDK and CDR2 SYGVNS. CDR3 nucleotide sequence: TGTGCCAGCAGTTGGGGGGAGGGCCCCTACGAGCAGTACTTC. This translates into CASSWGEGPYEQYF.

This chain links TRBV5-1 with TRBJ2-5; 8 bases map to TRBD1. Germline CDR1 SGHRS, CDR2 YFSETQ. V shed 0 bases and J 3 bases; nucleotides not matched to a gene: 1. CDR3 length: 14 amino acids. CDR3 loop: CASSLVQGEETQYF. Here the CDR3 DNA reads TGCGCCAGCAGCTTGGTACAGGGGGAAGAGACCCAGTACTTC.

This chain's CDR3 is CASSLFGHLSNTGELFF. In DNA, the CDR3 is TGTGCCAGCAGTTTATTCGGACACCTGTCGAACACCGGGGAGCTGTTTTTT. The chain is built from TRBV27 and TRBJ2-2; tentatively, D is TRBD1 (5 bases). Germline assignment: CDR1 MNHEY and CDR2 SMNVEV (reference sequence). This CDR3 spans 17 amino acids. Trimming pared 1 base from V and 0 bases from J, leaving 12 bases between.